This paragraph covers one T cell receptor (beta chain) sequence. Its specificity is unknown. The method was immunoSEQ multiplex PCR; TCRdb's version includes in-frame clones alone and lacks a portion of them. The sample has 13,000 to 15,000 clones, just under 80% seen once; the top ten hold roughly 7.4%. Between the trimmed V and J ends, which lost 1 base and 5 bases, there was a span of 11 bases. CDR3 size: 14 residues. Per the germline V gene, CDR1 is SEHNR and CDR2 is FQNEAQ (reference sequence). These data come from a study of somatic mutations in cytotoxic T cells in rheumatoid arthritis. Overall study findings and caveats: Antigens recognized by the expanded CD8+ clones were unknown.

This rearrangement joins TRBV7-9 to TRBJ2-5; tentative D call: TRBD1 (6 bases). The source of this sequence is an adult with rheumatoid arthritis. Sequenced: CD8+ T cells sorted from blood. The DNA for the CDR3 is TGTGCCAGCAGCTTAGAGGGCAGGGGTGAGACCCAGTACTTC. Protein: CASSLEGRGETQYF. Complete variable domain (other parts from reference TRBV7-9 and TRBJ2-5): DTGVSQNPRHKITKRGQNVTFRCDPISEHNRLYWYRQTLGQGPEFLTYFQNEAQLEKSRLLSDRFSAERPKGSFSTLEIQRTEQGDSAMYLCASSLEGRGETQYFGPGTRLLVL.